This is a list of T cell receptor beta chains from one sample in a study of blood T cell repertoires in COVID-19. The data were produced by immunoSEQ multiplex PCR, yet TCRdb's version contains in-frame clones alone and is incomplete. The profile shows about 220,000 clones, around 83% of them singletons. Sequencing was carried out using PBMCs or T cells enriched from blood (not recorded which). These receptors all come from a woman aged 40 to 50 with acute COVID-19. Both conserved end residues are part of each CDR3. A D gene is named only where the DNA matches it firmly. For some rows the clone size is stated as once, few or many, or as a class when expanded; others skip it.

cdr3_aa cdr3_nt clone_size j_call v_call cdr3_length d_call
CARSLPSPQHF TGTGCCAGAAGCTTGCCGTCCCCCCAGCATTTT - TRBJ1-5 TRBV5-3 11 -
CASSDGLAIQETQYF TGTGCCAGCAGTGACGGGCTAGCTATACAAGAGACCCAGTACTTC - TRBJ2-5 TRBV2 15 -
CASSFTLNTEAFF TGTGCCAGCAGCTTCACATTGAACACTGAAGCTTTCTTT - TRBJ1-1 TRBV5-4 13 -
CASRTGLAGAGELFF TGTGCCAGCAGAACAGGACTAGCGGGAGCCGGGGAGCTGTTTTTT - TRBJ2-2 TRBV7-9 15 TRBD2
CASSLGLWAGSPRETQYF TGTGCCAGCAGCTTAGGGTTGTGGGCGGGGAGTCCTCGGGAGACCCAGTACTTC - TRBJ2-5 TRBV7-3 18 -
CASSLEGGSGVKNIQYF TGTGCCAGCAGCTTGGAAGGGGGTAGCGGGGTTAAAAACATTCAGTACTTC - TRBJ2-4 TRBV5-4 17 TRBD2
CASSQGTSGSQNEQFF TGTGCCAGCAGCCAAGGTACTAGCGGGAGTCAGAATGAGCAGTTCTTC - TRBJ2-1 TRBV4-2 16 TRBD2
CASSTLRGGAIQETQYF TGTGCCAGCAGTACCCTCCGGGGGGGGGCGATCCAAGAGACCCAGTACTTC - TRBJ2-5 TRBV6-2/TRBV6-3 17 TRBD2
CASSLVRDSGTAYEQYF TGTGCCAGCAGCTTAGTAAGAGACAGTGGGACTGCCTACGAGCAGTACTTC - TRBJ2-7 TRBV7-9 17 -
CSVEDRGIQPPHGDTQYF TGCAGCGTTGAAGATCGAGGGATACAGCCGCCGCACGGAGATACGCAGTATTTT few TRBJ2-3 TRBV29-1 18 -
CASSISGSNQPQHF TGTGCCAGTAGTATCTCGGGTAGCAATCAGCCCCAGCATTTT - TRBJ1-5 TRBV19 14 -